This is a list of T cell receptor beta chains from one sample in a study of response to subunit inactivated influenza vaccine. Each CDR3 protein gets one entry after TCRdb re-called the RT-PCR reads with MiXCR. The table includes just under 250,000 distinct CDR3 sequences, 9.5% to 15% detected once. The starting material was non-naive T cells sorted from PBMCs, obtained around 14 days before vaccination. The receptors originated from a man over 45 who received an inactivated influenza vaccine. CDR3s include the opening cysteine and the closing phenylalanine or tryptophan. Each record gives: D gene, CDR3 length, J gene, clone size, V gene, CDR3 protein, CDR3 DNA. The D gene is left open where the match is weak. Part of the rows lack a size; the others show once, few, many or a class for expanded clones.

D: NA; length: 14; J: TRBJ2-7; size: few; V: TRBV6-1; CDR3: CASSEDPKTYEQYF; DNA: TGTGCCAGCAGTGAAGACCCAAAAACCTACGAGCAGTACTTC
D: NA; length: 13; J: TRBJ1-3; size: NA; V: TRBV11-2; CDR3: CASSARWVDTIYF; DNA: TGTGCCAGCAGCGCGCGGTGGGTGGACACCATATATTTT
D: NA; length: 15; J: TRBJ2-4; size: NA; V: TRBV20-1; CDR3: CSASTGLGAKNIQYF; DNA: TGCAGTGCTAGCACAGGGTTGGGAGCCAAAAACATTCAGTACTTC
D: NA; length: 13; J: TRBJ2-5; size: NA; V: TRBV11-1; CDR3: CASSLSTEETQYF; DNA: TGTGCCAGCAGCTTAAGCACAGAAGAGACCCAGTACTTC
D: NA; length: 12; J: TRBJ1-1; size: few; V: TRBV7-9; CDR3: CATEAGDTEAFF; DNA: TGTGCCACCGAAGCAGGAGACACTGAAGCTTTCTTT
D: NA; length: 15; J: TRBJ2-1; size: NA; V: TRBV28; CDR3: CASSLDLTGGNEQFF; DNA: TGTGCCAGCAGTTTAGATCTCACTGGCGGGAATGAGCAGTTCTTC
D: NA; length: 13; J: TRBJ2-7; size: many; V: TRBV6-1; CDR3: CASSLGPRGEQYF; DNA: TGTGCCAGCAGCCTCGGGCCTCGGGGGGAGCAGTACTTC
D: NA; length: 14; J: TRBJ2-5; size: NA; V: TRBV6-1; CDR3: CASSLTAPWETQYF; DNA: TGTGCCAGCAGCCTTACAGCCCCTTGGGAGACCCAGTACTTC
D: NA; length: 14; J: TRBJ2-1; size: NA; V: TRBV6-1; CDR3: CASSEDRSYNEQFF; DNA: TGTGCCAGCAGTGAAGACAGATCCTACAATGAGCAGTTCTTC
D: NA; length: 15; J: TRBJ2-7; size: few; V: TRBV6-2/TRBV6-3; CDR3: CASSYTREEAYEQYF; DNA: TGTGCCAGCAGTTACACGCGGGAAGAGGCTTACGAGCAGTACTTC
D: NA; length: 15; J: TRBJ2-7; size: NA; V: TRBV30; CDR3: CAWSSGLGLTYEQYF; DNA: TGTGCCTGGAGTAGCGGTCTGGGGCTCACCTACGAGCAGTACTTC
D: NA; length: 11; J: TRBJ1-1; size: few; V: TRBV28; CDR3: CASSTPGEAFF; DNA: TGTGCCAGCAGCACCCCCGGTGAAGCTTTCTTT
D: NA; length: 16; J: TRBJ2-3; size: NA; V: TRBV20-1; CDR3: CSAIHPWEVVADTQYF; DNA: TGCAGTGCAATTCACCCGTGGGAGGTGGTGGCAGATACGCAGTATTTT
D: NA; length: 14; J: TRBJ1-3; size: few; V: TRBV6-1; CDR3: CASMGQTSGNTIYF; DNA: TGTGCCAGCATGGGTCAGACCTCTGGAAACACCATATATTTT
D: NA; length: 13; J: TRBJ2-7; size: few; V: TRBV10-3; CDR3: CAISEPDTYEQYF; DNA: TGTGCCATCAGTGAGCCAGACACCTACGAGCAGTACTTC
D: NA; length: 15; J: TRBJ2-2; size: NA; V: TRBV3-1; CDR3: CASSLRTANTGELFF; DNA: TGTGCCAGCAGCCTGAGGACAGCGAACACCGGGGAGCTGTTTTTT
D: NA; length: 15; J: TRBJ2-1; size: few; V: TRBV11-2; CDR3: CASSWGGLGIDEQFF; DNA: TGTGCCAGCAGCTGGGGCGGGCTAGGTATCGATGAGCAGTTCTTC
D: TRBD2; length: 16; J: TRBJ2-3; size: many; V: TRBV7-2; CDR3: CASSLFGGGRTDTQYF; DNA: TGTGCCAGCAGCTTATTTGGGGGCGGGAGGACAGATACGCAGTATTTT
D: TRBD2; length: 14; J: TRBJ2-2; size: many; V: TRBV3-1; CDR3: CASSQPSGVGELFF; DNA: TGTGCCAGCAGCCAGCCTAGCGGGGTTGGGGAGCTGTTTTTT
D: NA; length: 16; J: TRBJ2-3; size: few; V: TRBV10-3; CDR3: CAISEYLSRGTDTQYF; DNA: TGTGCCATCAGTGAGTATCTGTCTAGGGGCACAGATACGCAGTATTTT
D: NA; length: 13; J: TRBJ1-2; size: NA; V: TRBV6-1; CDR3: CASRGRTARGYTF; DNA: TGTGCCAGCAGAGGGAGGACAGCCCGGGGCTACACCTTC
D: TRBD1; length: 14; J: TRBJ1-4; size: once; V: TRBV4-1; CDR3: CASGHRDREEKLFF; DNA: TGCGCCAGTGGCCACCGGGACAGGGAAGAAAAACTGTTTTTT
D: NA; length: 17; J: TRBJ2-7; size: NA; V: TRBV4-1; CDR3: CASSLLPGDQGSYEQYF; DNA: TGCGCCAGCAGCCTCCTCCCAGGCGACCAGGGCTCCTACGAGCAGTACTTC
D: NA; length: 15; J: TRBJ1-2; size: few; V: TRBV5-5; CDR3: CASSPGGGLSDGYTF; DNA: TGTGCCAGCAGCCCGGGGGGCGGACTAAGTGATGGCTACACCTTC
D: NA; length: 12; J: TRBJ2-7; size: few; V: TRBV10-2; CDR3: CASSELRIEQYF; DNA: TGCGCCAGCAGTGAGTTGAGGATCGAGCAGTACTTC
D: TRBD1; length: 13; J: TRBJ1-2; size: NA; V: TRBV6-1; CDR3: CASTEGANRGYTF; DNA: TGTGCCAGCACCGAGGGGGCGAATCGTGGCTACACCTTC
D: NA; length: 16; J: TRBJ1-1; size: few; V: TRBV18; CDR3: CASSPPQAGTNTEAFF; DNA: TGTGCCAGCTCACCACCTCAAGCAGGGACGAACACTGAAGCTTTCTTT
D: TRBD2; length: 17; J: TRBJ2-7; size: NA; V: TRBV20-1; CDR3: CCARDRTSGGTSYEQYF; DNA: TGCTGCGCTAGAGATCGAACTAGCGGAGGGACCTCCTACGAGCAGTACTTC
D: NA; length: 12; J: TRBJ2-5; size: many; V: TRBV29-1; CDR3: CSVAASEETQYF; DNA: TGCAGCGTTGCGGCTTCAGAAGAGACCCAGTACTTC
D: NA; length: 14; J: TRBJ2-7; size: few; V: TRBV20-1; CDR3: CSARDREGFYEQYF; DNA: TGCAGTGCTAGAGATCGTGAGGGGTTTTACGAGCAGTACTTC
D: NA; length: 12; J: TRBJ2-7; size: many; V: TRBV10-3; CDR3: CAISASGDEQYF; DNA: TGTGCCATCAGTGCCTCAGGGGATGAGCAGTACTTC
D: TRBD2; length: 15; J: TRBJ2-2; size: many; V: TRBV7-2; CDR3: CASSAAGGVAGELFF; DNA: TGTGCCAGCAGCGCAGCGGGGGGGGTAGCTGGGGAGCTGTTTTTT
D: TRBD1; length: 13; J: TRBJ1-4; size: NA; V: TRBV6-2/TRBV6-3; CDR3: CASSMDRSGKLFF; DNA: TGTGCCAGCAGTATGGACAGGTCGGGGAAACTGTTTTTT
D: TRBD1; length: 15; J: TRBJ2-2; size: many; V: TRBV20-1; CDR3: CSARGTVRRTGELFF; DNA: TGCAGTGCTAGGGGGACAGTGAGGCGGACCGGGGAGCTGTTTTTT
D: TRBD1; length: 16; J: TRBJ2-2; size: NA; V: TRBV9; CDR3: CASSLGGTGGTGELFF; DNA: TGTGCCAGCAGCCTAGGGGGGACAGGGGGCACCGGGGAGCTGTTTTTT
D: NA; length: 15; J: TRBJ1-6; size: NA; V: TRBV2; CDR3: CASRTGASHNSPLHF; DNA: TGTGCCAGCAGGACAGGCGCTTCACATAATTCACCCCTCCACTTT
D: NA; length: 13; J: TRBJ1-1; size: NA; V: TRBV7-9; CDR3: CASTSSGNTEAFF; DNA: TGTGCCAGCACCTCATCCGGGAACACTGAAGCTTTCTTT
D: NA; length: 12; J: TRBJ1-2; size: NA; V: TRBV30; CDR3: CAWSVNRYGYTF; DNA: TGTGCCTGGAGTGTAAACCGCTATGGCTACACCTTC
D: NA; length: 14; J: TRBJ2-3; size: many; V: TRBV4-2; CDR3: CASSQIGSTDTQYF; DNA: TGTGCCAGCAGCCAAATCGGTAGCACAGATACGCAGTATTTT
D: TRBD1; length: 14; J: TRBJ1-1; size: NA; V: TRBV11-2; CDR3: CASSLGDRGTEAFF; DNA: TGTGCCAGCAGCTTGGGGGACAGGGGCACTGAAGCTTTCTTT
D: NA; length: 15; J: TRBJ1-4; size: few; V: TRBV10-2; CDR3: CASRYGTSYNEKLFF; DNA: TGCGCCAGCAGATACGGGACGTCATATAATGAAAAACTGTTTTTT
D: NA; length: 15; J: TRBJ1-1; size: few; V: TRBV30; CDR3: CAWSVLGRKNTEAFF; DNA: TGTGCCTGGAGTGTACTGGGCAGAAAGAACACTGAAGCTTTCTTT
D: TRBD2; length: 15; J: TRBJ2-4; size: NA; V: TRBV12-3/TRBV12-4; CDR3: CASSLGRGGKNIQYF; DNA: TGTGCCAGCAGTTTAGGGCGGGGGGGCAAAAACATTCAGTACTTC
D: TRBD2; length: 17; J: TRBJ2-5; size: NA; V: TRBV23-1; CDR3: CASSQSRLAGVKETQYF; DNA: TGCGCCAGCAGTCAATCCCGACTAGCGGGAGTCAAAGAGACCCAGTACTTC
D: NA; length: 15; J: TRBJ1-6; size: many; V: TRBV5-1; CDR3: CASSLSTGPNSPLHF; DNA: TGCGCCAGCAGCTTGTCGACGGGCCCCAATTCACCCCTCCACTTT
D: NA; length: 14; J: TRBJ2-7; size: few; V: TRBV20-1; CDR3: CSALWPGHSYEQYF; DNA: TGCAGTGCCTTGTGGCCGGGTCATTCTTACGAGCAGTACTTC
D: TRBD2; length: 14; J: TRBJ2-7; size: many; V: TRBV29-1; CDR3: CSVSGGGSSYEQYF; DNA: TGCAGCGTCTCGGGGGGAGGCAGCTCCTACGAGCAGTACTTC
D: NA; length: 15; J: TRBJ1-2; size: NA; V: TRBV5-1; CDR3: CASSLADSLGYGYTF; DNA: TGCGCCAGCAGCTTGGCGGACAGCCTTGGTTATGGCTACACCTTC
D: NA; length: 14; J: TRBJ1-2; size: NA; V: TRBV27; CDR3: CASSLSRTAYGYTF; DNA: TGTGCCAGCAGTTTATCGCGGACAGCCTATGGCTACACCTTC
D: TRBD2; length: 14; J: TRBJ2-7; size: NA; V: TRBV10-3; CDR3: CAISEEGTGGEQYF; DNA: TGTGCCATCAGTGAGGAGGGGACGGGGGGCGAGCAGTACTTC
D: TRBD1; length: 14; J: TRBJ2-7; size: many; V: TRBV12-3/TRBV12-4; CDR3: CASSFLTGAYEQYF; DNA: TGTGCCAGCAGTTTTTTGACAGGGGCCTACGAGCAGTACTTC
D: NA; length: 13; J: TRBJ1-2; size: many; V: TRBV25-1; CDR3: CASSDSRTSGYTF; DNA: TGTGCCAGCAGTGATTCCCGGACCAGTGGCTACACCTTC
D: NA; length: 15; J: TRBJ1-1; size: NA; V: TRBV4-3; CDR3: CASSQDSGMNTEAFF; DNA: TGCGCCAGCAGCCAAGATTCCGGCATGAACACTGAAGCTTTCTTT
D: NA; length: 13; J: TRBJ2-2; size: NA; V: TRBV27; CDR3: CASSFHNTGELFF; DNA: TGTGCCAGCAGTTTCCATAACACCGGGGAGCTGTTTTTT